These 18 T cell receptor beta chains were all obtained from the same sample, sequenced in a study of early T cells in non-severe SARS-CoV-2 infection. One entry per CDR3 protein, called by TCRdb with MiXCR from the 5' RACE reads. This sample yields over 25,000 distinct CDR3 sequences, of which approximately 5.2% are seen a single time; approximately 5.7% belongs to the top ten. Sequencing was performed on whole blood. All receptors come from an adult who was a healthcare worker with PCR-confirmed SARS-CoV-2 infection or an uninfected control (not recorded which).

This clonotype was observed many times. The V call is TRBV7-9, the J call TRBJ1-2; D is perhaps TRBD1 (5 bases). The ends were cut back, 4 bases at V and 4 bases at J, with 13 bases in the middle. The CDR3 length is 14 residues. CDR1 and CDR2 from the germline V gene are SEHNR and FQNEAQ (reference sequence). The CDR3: CASSSQGQSYGYTF. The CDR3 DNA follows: TGTGCCAGCAGCTCGCAGGGTCAGAGCTATGGCTACACCTTC.

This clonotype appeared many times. The CDR3 spells CATSRTDGGYGYTF. CDR3 sequence (DNA): TGTGCCACCAGCAGAACAGATGGGGGTTATGGCTACACCTTC. This sequence joins TRBV15 and TRBJ1-2, with D possibly matching TRBD1 (5 bases). Germline CDR1 and CDR2: LNHNV and YYDKDF (reference sequence). V dropped 2 bases and J dropped 5 bases, with 12 bases sitting between them. The CDR3 runs 14 residues.

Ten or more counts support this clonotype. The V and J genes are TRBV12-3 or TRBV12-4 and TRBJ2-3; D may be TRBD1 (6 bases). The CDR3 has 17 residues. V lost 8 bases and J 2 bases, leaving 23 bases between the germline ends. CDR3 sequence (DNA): TGTGCCAGCGGATCACGCCGGGACAAGCAATACACAGATACGCAGTATTTT. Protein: CASGSRRDKQYTDTQYF.

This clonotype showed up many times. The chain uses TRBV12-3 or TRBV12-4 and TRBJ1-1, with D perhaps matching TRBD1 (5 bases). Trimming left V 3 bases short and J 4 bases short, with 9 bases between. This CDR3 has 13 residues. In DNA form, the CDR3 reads TGTGCCAGCAGTTTTGAGGGGCTCACTGAAGCTTTCTTT. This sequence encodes CASSFEGLTEAFF.

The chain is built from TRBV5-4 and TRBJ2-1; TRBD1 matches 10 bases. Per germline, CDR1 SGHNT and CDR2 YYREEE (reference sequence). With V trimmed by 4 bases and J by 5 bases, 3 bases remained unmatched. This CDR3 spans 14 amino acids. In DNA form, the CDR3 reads TGTGCCAGCAGCGGGACAGGGGACGACAATGAGCAGTTCTTC. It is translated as CASSGTGDDNEQFF. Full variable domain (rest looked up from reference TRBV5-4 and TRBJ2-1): ETGVTQSPTHLIKTRGQQVTLRCSSQSGHNTVSWYQQALGQGPQFIFQYYREEENGRGNFPPRFSGLQFPNYSSELNVNALELDDSALYLCASSGTGDDNEQFFGPGTRLTVL.

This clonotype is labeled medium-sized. The CDR3 is CSVGWKDMLFGDRNYGYTF. CDR3 sequence (DNA): TGCAGCGTTGGATGGAAGGACATGTTGTTTGGGGATAGAAACTATGGCTACACCTTC. This sequence joins TRBV29-1 and TRBJ1-2; the D gene is possibly TRBD1 (5 bases). Germline V gene data show CDR1 as SQVTM and CDR2 as ANQGSEA. V lost 4 bases and J 2 bases, leaving 29 bases between the germline ends. The CDR3 consists of 19 residues.

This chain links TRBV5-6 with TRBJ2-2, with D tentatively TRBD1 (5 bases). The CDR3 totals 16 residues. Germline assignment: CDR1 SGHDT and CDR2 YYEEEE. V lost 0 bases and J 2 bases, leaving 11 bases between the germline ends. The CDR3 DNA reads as TGTGCCAGCAGCTTGGATGGGGCCACCAACACCGGGGAGCTGTTTTTT. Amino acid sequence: CASSLDGATNTGELFF.

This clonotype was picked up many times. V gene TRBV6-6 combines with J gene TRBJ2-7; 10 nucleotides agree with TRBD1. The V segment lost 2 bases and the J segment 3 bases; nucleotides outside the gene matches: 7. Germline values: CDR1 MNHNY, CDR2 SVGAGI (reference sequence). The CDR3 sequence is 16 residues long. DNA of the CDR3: TGTGCCAGCAGTTACAGTCACGACAGGGGGCTCTACGAGCAGTACTTC. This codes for CASSYSHDRGLYEQYF.

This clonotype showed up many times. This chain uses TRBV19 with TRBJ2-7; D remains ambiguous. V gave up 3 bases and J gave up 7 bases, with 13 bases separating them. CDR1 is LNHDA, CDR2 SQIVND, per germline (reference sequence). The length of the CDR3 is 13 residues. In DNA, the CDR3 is TGTGCCAGTAGTATGGGTATGGGCCGAGAGCAGTACTTC. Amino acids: CASSMGMGREQYF.

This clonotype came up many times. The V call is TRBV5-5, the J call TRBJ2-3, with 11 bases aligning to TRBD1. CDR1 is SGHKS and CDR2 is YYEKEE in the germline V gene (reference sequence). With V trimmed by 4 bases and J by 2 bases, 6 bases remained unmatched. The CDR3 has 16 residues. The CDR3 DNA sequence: TGTGCCAGCAGCCCTGGACAGGGGGCGTTCACAGATACGCAGTATTTT. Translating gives CASSPGQGAFTDTQYF.

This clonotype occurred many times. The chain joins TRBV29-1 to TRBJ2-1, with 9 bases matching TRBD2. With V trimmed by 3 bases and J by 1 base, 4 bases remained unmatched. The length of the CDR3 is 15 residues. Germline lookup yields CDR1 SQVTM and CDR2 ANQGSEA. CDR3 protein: CSVDDLAGSYNEQFF. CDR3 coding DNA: TGCAGCGTTGATGACCTAGCGGGGTCCTACAATGAGCAGTTCTTC.

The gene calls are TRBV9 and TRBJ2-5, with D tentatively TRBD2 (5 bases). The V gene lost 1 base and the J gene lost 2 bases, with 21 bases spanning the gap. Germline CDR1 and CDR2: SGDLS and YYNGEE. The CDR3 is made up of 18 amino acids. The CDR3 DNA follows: TGTGCCAGCAGCGTAACCCCCGGGGTCGGTCAACTACAAGAGACCCAGTACTTC. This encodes CASSVTPGVGQLQETQYF. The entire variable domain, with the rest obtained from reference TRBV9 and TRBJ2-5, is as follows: DSGVTQTPKHLITATGQRVTLRCSPRSGDLSVYWYQQSLDQGLQFLIQYYNGEERAKGNILERFSAQQFPDLHSELNLSSLELGDSALYFCASSVTPGVGQLQETQYFGPGTRLLVL.

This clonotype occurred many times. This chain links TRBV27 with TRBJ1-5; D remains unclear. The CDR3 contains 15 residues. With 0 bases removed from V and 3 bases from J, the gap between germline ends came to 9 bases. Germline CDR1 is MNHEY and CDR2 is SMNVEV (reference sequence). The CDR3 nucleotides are TGTGCCAGCAGTTTATCGGGAGGGCCCAATCAGCCCCAGCATTTT. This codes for CASSLSGGPNQPQHF.

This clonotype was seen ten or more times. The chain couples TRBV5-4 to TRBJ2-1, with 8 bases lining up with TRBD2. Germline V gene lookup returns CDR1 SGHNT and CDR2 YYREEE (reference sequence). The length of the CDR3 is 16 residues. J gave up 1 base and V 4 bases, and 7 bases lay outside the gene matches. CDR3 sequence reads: CASSVGGAGSYNEQFF. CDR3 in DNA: TGTGCCAGCAGCGTCGGGGGGGCCGGATCCTACAATGAGCAGTTCTTC.

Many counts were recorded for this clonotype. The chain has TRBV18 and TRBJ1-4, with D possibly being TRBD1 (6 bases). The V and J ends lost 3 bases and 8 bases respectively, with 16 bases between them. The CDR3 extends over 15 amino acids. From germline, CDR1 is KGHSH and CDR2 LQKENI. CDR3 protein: CASSPAGAAKEKLFF. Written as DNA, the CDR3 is TGTGCCAGCTCACCGGCAGGGGCGGCGAAGGAAAAACTGTTTTTT.

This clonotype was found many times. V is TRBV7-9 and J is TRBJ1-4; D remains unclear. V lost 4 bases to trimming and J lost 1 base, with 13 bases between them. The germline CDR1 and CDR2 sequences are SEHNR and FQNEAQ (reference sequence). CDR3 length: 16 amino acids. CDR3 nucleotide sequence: TGTGCCAGCAGCTCTCGCTTAGGTGTAACTAATGAAAAACTGTTTTTT. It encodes CASSSRLGVTNEKLFF.

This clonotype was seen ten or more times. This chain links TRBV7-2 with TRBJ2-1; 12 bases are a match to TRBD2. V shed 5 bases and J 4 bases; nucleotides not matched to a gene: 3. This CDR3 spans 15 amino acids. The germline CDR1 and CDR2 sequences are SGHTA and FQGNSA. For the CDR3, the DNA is TGTGCCAGCAGCCTCACTAGCGGGGGGTACAATGAGCAGTTCTTC. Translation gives CASSLTSGGYNEQFF.

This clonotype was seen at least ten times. Here the CDR3 DNA reads TGTGCCAGCTTCCGCCGGCCGGACTACGAGCAGTACTTC. It yields the protein CASFRRPDYEQYF. The chain is built from TRBV6-2 or TRBV6-3 and TRBJ2-7; unclear D gene. The germline V gene has CDR1 MNHEY and CDR2 SVGEGT. Trimming removed 8 bases from V and 3 bases from J, with 14 bases in between. This CDR3 region has 13 residues.